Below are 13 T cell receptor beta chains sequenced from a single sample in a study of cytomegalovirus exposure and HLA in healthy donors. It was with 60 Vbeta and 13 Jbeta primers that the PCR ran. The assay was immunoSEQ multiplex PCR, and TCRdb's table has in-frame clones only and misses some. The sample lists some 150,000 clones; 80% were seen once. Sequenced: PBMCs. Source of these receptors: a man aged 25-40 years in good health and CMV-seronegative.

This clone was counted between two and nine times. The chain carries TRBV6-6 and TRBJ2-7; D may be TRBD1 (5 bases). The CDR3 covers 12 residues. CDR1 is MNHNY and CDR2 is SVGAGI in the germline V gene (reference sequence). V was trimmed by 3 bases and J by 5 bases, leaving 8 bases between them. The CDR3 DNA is TGTGCCAGCAGTTATGGGGCAAACGAGCAGTACTTC. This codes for CASSYGANEQYF.

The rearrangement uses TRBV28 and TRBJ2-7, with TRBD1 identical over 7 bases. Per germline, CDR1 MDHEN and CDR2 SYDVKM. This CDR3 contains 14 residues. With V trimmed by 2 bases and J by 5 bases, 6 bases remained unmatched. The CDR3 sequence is CASSLTGVQDEQYF. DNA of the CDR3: TGTGCCAGCAGTTTAACAGGGGTCCAGGACGAGCAGTACTTC.

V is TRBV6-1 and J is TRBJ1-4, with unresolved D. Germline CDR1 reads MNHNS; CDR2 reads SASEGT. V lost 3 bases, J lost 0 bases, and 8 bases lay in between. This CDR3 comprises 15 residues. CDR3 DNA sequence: TGTGCCAGCAGTGAGGCGGGTGCAACTAATGAAAAACTGTTTTTT. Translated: CASSEAGATNEKLFF.

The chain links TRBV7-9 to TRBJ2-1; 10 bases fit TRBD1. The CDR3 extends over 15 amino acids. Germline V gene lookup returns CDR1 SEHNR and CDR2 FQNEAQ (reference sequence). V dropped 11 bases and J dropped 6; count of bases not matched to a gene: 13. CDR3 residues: CAGQGDRGKVNEQFF. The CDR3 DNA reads TGTGCCGGTCAGGGGGACAGGGGAAAGGTCAATGAGCAGTTCTTC.

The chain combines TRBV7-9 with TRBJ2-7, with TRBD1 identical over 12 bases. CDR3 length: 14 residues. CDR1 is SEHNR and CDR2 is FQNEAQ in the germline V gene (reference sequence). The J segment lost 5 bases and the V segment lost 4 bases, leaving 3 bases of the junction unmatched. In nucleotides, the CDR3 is TGTGCCAGCAGCTCCGGGACAGGGGGCAACGAGCAGTACTTC. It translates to CASSSGTGGNEQYF.

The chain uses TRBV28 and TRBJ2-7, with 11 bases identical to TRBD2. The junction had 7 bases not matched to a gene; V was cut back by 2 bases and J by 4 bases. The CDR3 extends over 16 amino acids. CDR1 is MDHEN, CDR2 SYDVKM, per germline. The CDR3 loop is CASSLGGGTSGYEQYF. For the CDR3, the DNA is TGTGCCAGCAGTTTAGGGGGGGGGACTAGCGGATACGAGCAGTACTTC.

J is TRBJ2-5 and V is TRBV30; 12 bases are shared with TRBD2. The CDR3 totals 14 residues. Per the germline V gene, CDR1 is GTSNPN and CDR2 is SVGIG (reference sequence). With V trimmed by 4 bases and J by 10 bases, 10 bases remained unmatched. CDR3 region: CAWNTLAGGRSQYF. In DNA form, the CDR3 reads TGTGCCTGGAACACCCTAGCGGGAGGGCGGAGCCAGTACTTC.

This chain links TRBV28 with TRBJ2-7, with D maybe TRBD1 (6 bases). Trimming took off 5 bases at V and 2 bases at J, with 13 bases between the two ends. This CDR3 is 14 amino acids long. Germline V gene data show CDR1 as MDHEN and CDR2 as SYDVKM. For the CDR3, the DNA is TGTGCCAGCAGTGACAGGTCGCGAACCTACGAGCAGTACTTC. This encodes CASSDRSRTYEQYF.

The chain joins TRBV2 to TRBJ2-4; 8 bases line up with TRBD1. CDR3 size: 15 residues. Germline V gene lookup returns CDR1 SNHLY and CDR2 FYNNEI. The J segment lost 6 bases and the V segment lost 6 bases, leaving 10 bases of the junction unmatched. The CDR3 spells CASSEDRVKRNIQYF. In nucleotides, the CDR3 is TGTGCCAGCAGCGAGGACAGGGTGAAGAGAAACATTCAGTACTTC. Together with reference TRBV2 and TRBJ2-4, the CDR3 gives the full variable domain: EPEVTQTPSHQVTQMGQEVILRCVPISNHLYFYWYRQILGQKVEFLVSFYNNEISEKSEIFDDQFSVERPDGSNFTLKIRSTKLEDSAMYFCASSEDRVKRNIQYFGAGTRLSVL.

CDR3 DNA: TGCAGCGTTGTTGCGACAACTAATGAAAAACTGTTTTTT. Translating it yields CSVVATTNEKLFF. This rearrangement joins TRBV29-1 to TRBJ1-4, with D unresolved. With 4 bases removed from V and 0 bases from J, the gap between germline ends came to 6 bases. Germline V gene lookup returns CDR1 SQVTM and CDR2 ANQGSEA. The CDR3 length is 13 residues. Combining the CDR3 with reference TRBV29-1 and TRBJ1-4 gives the whole variable domain SAVISQKPSRDICQRGTSLTIQCQVDSQVTMMFWYRQQPGQSLTLIATANQGSEATYESGFVIDKFPISRPNLTFSTLTVSNMSPEDSSIYLCSVVATTNEKLFFGSGTQLSVL.

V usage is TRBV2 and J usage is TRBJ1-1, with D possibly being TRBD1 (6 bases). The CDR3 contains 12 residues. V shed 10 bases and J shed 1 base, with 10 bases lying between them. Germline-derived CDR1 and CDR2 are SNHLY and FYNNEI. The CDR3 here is CANRAGNTEAFF. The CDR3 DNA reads TGTGCCAACAGGGCGGGGAACACTGAAGCTTTCTTT.

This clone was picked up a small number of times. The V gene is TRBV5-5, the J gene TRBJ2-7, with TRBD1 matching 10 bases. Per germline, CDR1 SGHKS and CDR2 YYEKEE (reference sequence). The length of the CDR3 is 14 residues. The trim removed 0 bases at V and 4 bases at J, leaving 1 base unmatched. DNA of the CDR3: TGTGCCAGCAGCTTGGGACAGGGGGCGTACGAGCAGTACTTC. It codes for CASSLGQGAYEQYF.

For the CDR3, the DNA is TGCGCCAGCAGCCCCTACAGGGACCCACCCCTCCACTTT. The encoded protein is CASSPYRDPPLHF. The gene calls are TRBV5-1 and TRBJ1-6; D might be TRBD1 (6 bases). The germline V gene has CDR1 SGHRS and CDR2 YFSETQ. There are 13 residues in the CDR3. V was clipped by 4 bases and J by 11 bases, with 13 bases between them.